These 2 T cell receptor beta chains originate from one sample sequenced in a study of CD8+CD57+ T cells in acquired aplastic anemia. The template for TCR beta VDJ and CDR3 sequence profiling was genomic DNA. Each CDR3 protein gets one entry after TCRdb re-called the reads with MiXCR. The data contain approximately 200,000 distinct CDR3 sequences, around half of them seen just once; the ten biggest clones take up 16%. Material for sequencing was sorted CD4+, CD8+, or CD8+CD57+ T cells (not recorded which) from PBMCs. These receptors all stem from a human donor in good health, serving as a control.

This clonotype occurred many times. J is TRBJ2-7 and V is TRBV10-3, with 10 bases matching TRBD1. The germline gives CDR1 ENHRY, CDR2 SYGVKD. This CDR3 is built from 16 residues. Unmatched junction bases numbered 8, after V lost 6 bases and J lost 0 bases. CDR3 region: CAISETGTGVSYEQYF. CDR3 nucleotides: TGTGCCATCAGCGAAACCGGGACAGGGGTCTCCTACGAGCAGTACTTC.

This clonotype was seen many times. The chain's CDR3 is CAIRQGRRQPQHF. The CDR3 bases are TGTGCCATCAGGCAGGGTAGGCGTCAGCCCCAGCATTTT. The rearrangement uses TRBV10-3 and TRBJ1-5; TRBD1 is a possible D gene (5 bases). V dropped 6 bases and J dropped 6 bases, with 12 bases sitting between them. The CDR3 covers 13 residues. Germline V lookup: CDR1 ENHRY, CDR2 SYGVKD.